The 4 T cell receptor beta chains reported below all come from one sample, sequenced in a study of beta chain features in type 1 diabetes. Study-wide results and caveats: Within each of all four CD4+ subsets, Type 1 diabetes patients had TCRB CDR3s that were moderately but significantly shorter.

No antigen has been identified for these receptors. Since all of the isolated RNA was reverse transcribed, expressed TCRB transcripts were what got sequenced. Data came from immunoSEQ multiplex PCR; TCRdb stores just in-frame clones and leaves some out. The sample shows about 190,000 clones, approximately 7.8% of them seen only once. The sequenced sample consisted of central memory CD4+ T cells from blood. The receptor source for this set is a woman in her forties with type 1 diabetes.

The rearrangement uses TRBV5-6 and TRBJ1-2; maybe TRBD1 (6 bases). The CDR3 contains 14 residues. In germline, CDR1 is SGHDT, CDR2 YYEEEE. V was shortened by 0 bases and J by 1 base, with 7 bases between the two germline ends. CDR3 DNA sequence: TGTGCCAGCAGCTTGGGGACAGTTAACTATGGCTACACCTTC. Translated: CASSLGTVNYGYTF.

This clone was seen only a few times. V and J are TRBV27 and TRBJ2-1; TRBD2 is a possible D gene (6 bases). V was trimmed by 5 bases and J by 9 bases, leaving 11 bases between them. CDR3 length equals 12 residues. Germline loops: CDR1 MNHEY, CDR2 SMNVEV (reference sequence). CDR3 residues: CASSALRGEQFF. The CDR3, as DNA: TGTGCCAGCAGTGCCCTGCGGGGTGAGCAGTTCTTC.

This clone was seen a single time. The chain uses TRBV5-4 and TRBJ1-2; tentative D call: TRBD1 (5 bases). V lost 4 bases to trimming and J lost 4 bases, with 23 bases between them. Germline CDR1 reads SGHNT; CDR2 reads YYREEE (reference sequence). This CDR3 contains 17 residues. The CDR3 spells CASSPQAPGGRGYGYTF. The CDR3, as DNA: TGTGCCAGCAGCCCCCAGGCTCCCGGGGGTCGAGGCTATGGCTACACCTTC.

V gene TRBV5-1 combines with J gene TRBJ2-5; possible D gene TRBD1, 5 bases. Trimming removed 0 bases from V and 2 bases from J, with 14 bases in between. The CDR3 extends over 16 amino acids. Germline CDR1 and CDR2: SGHRS and YFSETQ. This chain's CDR3 is CASSLAPGPLQETQYF. CDR3 sequence (DNA): TGCGCCAGCAGCTTGGCGCCAGGGCCCCTTCAAGAGACCCAGTACTTC.